Below, one TCR beta chain is given with its context. Its target is not known. An end of the junction differs from the germline gene, which may be a read error. This entry is derived from a study of Graves' ophthalmopathy and Graves' hyperthyroidism. Whole-study findings and limits: In blood appeared most of the expanded thyroid clonotypes whose frequency exceeded 0.001.

TCR beta CDR3 amplification used RNA transcripts. A first-round RT-PCR used HTBI primers, followed by a second-round multiplex PCR. TCRdb reprocessed the multiplex PCR reads via MiXCR and lists one record per CDR3 protein. This sample carries a few hundred thousand distinct CDR3 sequences, under 45% of them seen once, and the ten largest clones take about 4%. Germline assignment: CDR1 SGHTA and CDR2 FQGNSA. The CDR3 length is 15 residues. The sequence was collected from an adult man with Graves' hyperthyroidism. The chain employs TRBV7-2 and TRBJ1-1, with D perhaps TRBD1 (5 bases). Sequenced input: peripheral blood or thyroid tissue (not recorded which). DNA of the CDR3: TGTGTCAGCAGCCGAAGGACACCAATGAACACTGAAGCTTTCTTT. Residues: CVSSRRTPMNTEAFF.